One and the same sample provided the 7 T cell receptor beta chains below, sequenced in a study of T cell responses to AZD1222 COVID-19 vaccine. Here immunoSEQ multiplex PCR was the method, and the copy in TCRdb shows in-frame clones only, minus some. Counted here are 80,000 or so clones, roughly 87% occurring once; the ten biggest clones make up 1.5%. This material consisted of peripheral blood, taken on day 0 of AZD1222 vaccination. The receptors stem from an adult in good health.

This rearrangement joins TRBV19 to TRBJ1-5; 12 bases are shared with TRBD1. This CDR3 has 16 amino acids. The germline gives CDR1 LNHDA, CDR2 SQIVND (reference sequence). Trimming removed 4 bases from V and 5 bases from J; junction bases left unmatched: 6. CDR3 sequence: CASSTPGTGGYQPQHF. The CDR3 bases are TGTGCCAGTAGTACCCCCGGGACAGGGGGCTATCAGCCCCAGCATTTT.

The chain has TRBV12-5 and TRBJ1-5; TRBD1 might be the D (5 bases). V was shortened by 6 bases and J by 2 bases, with 14 bases between the two germline ends. The CDR3 spans 15 residues. From germline, CDR1 is LGHNT and CDR2 FRNRAP. DNA for the CDR3: TGTGCTAGTGGCTTTGGGCAGGGCGGCAATCAGCCCCAGCATTTT. Residues: CASGFGQGGNQPQHF.

The chain recombines TRBV7-3 with TRBJ2-2, with a possible D match to TRBD1 (5 bases). V lost 4 bases and J lost 2, with 8 bases in between. Germline assignment: CDR1 SGHTA and CDR2 FQGTGA. The CDR3 sequence is 14 residues long. The CDR3 region is CASSYQGNTGELFF. DNA of the CDR3: TGTGCCAGCAGCTATCAGGGTAACACCGGGGAGCTGTTTTTT. Full variable domain (outside the CDR3, taken from reference TRBV7-3 and TRBJ2-2): GAGVSQTPSNKVTEKGKYVELRCDPISGHTALYWYRQSLGQGPEFLIYFQGTGAADDSGLPNDRFFAVRPEGSVSTLKIQRTERGDSAVYLCASSYQGNTGELFFGEGSRLTVL.

The chain is built from TRBV19 and TRBJ2-7; TRBD2 matches 8 bases. The CDR3 contains 15 residues. The germline V gene has CDR1 LNHDA and CDR2 SQIVND (reference sequence). Trimming removed 5 bases from V and 5 bases from J; junction bases left unmatched: 11. The DNA for the CDR3 is TGTGCCAGTAGTGCCGACCCCGGGGGGGATAACGAGCAGTACTTC. This codes for CASSADPGGDNEQYF.

The chain is built from TRBV7-8 and TRBJ1-3, with D tentatively TRBD1 (6 bases). Germline assignment: CDR1 SGHVS and CDR2 FQNEAQ. Trimming pared 6 bases from V and 4 bases from J, leaving 19 bases between. The CDR3 covers 16 residues. DNA of the CDR3: TGTGCCAGCAGTACACAGGGAACTGCGTTGGGAAACACCATATATTTT. Encoded protein: CASSTQGTALGNTIYF.

This rearrangement joins TRBV7-2 to TRBJ2-1; tentative D call: TRBD2 (5 bases). The germline gives CDR1 SGHTA, CDR2 FQGNSA. Deletions cut 3 bases from V and 6 bases from J, with 12 bases between. The CDR3 has 14 residues. The DNA of the CDR3 is TGTGCCAGCAGCTTGGGTAGCGTTCGCAATGAGCAGTTCTTC. It codes for CASSLGSVRNEQFF.

This clone was detected once. The V gene is TRBV3-1 (or the pseudogene TRBV3-2), the J gene TRBJ2-2; D is perhaps TRBD1 or TRBD2 (6 bases each). CDR3 length: 15 amino acids. The V and J ends lost 0 bases and 7 bases respectively, with 12 bases between them. Germline-derived CDR1 and CDR2 are LGHDT and YNNKEL (reference sequence). CDR3 bases: TGTGCCAGCAGCCAAGACGGGGGCGCTATCGGGGAGCTGTTTTTT. This gives the protein CASSQDGGAIGELFF.